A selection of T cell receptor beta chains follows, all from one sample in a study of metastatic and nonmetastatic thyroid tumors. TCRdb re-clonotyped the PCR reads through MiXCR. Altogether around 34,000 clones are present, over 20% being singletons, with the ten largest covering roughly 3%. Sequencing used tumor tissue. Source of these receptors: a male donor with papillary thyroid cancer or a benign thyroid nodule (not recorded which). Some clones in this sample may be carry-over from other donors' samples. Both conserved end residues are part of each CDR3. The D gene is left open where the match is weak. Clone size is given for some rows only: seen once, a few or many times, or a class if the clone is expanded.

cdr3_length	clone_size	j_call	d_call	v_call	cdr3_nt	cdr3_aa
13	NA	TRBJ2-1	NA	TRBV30	TGTGCCTGGCTAGACGGGGTTCGGAATGAGCAGTTCTTC	CAWLDGVRNEQFF
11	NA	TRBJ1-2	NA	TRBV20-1	TGCAGTGCTATTTTGGGGGCCGGCTACACCTTC	CSAILGAGYTF
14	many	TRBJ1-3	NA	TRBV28	TGTGCCAGCAAACCTGGGGGTTCTGGAAACACCATATATTTT	CASKPGGSGNTIYF
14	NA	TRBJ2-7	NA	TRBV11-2	TGTGCCAGCAGCTTAGATGGGACCACCTACGAGCAGTACTTC	CASSLDGTTYEQYF
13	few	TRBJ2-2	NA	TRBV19	TGTGCCAGTATGGCCCTCAGGGGCGGGGAGCCGTTTTTT	CASMALRGGEPFF
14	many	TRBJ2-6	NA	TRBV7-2	TGTGCCAGCACCGACAACCCTGGGGCCAACGTCCTGACTTTC	CASTDNPGANVLTF
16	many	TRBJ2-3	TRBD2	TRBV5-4	TGTGCCAGCAGCTTGGGAACTAGCGGGAGGTCAGATACGCAGTATTTT	CASSLGTSGRSDTQYF
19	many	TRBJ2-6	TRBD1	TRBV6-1	TGTGCCAGCAGTGAAAGTGCAGGGGGTGTAGACTCTGGGGCCAACGTCCTGACTTTC	CASSESAGGVDSGANVLTF
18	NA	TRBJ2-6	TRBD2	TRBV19	TGTGCCAGTAGAGGAGGGCGGGGGGTAGGTTCTGGGGCCAACGTCCTGACTTTC	CASRGGRGVGSGANVLTF
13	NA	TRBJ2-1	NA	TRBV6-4	TGTGCCAGCGTAAGAACAGCTACCAATGAGCGGTTCTTC	CASVRTATNERFF
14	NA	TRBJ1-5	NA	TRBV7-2	TGTGCCAGCAGCTACAGACAGGTGAATCAGCCCCAGCATTTT	CASSYRQVNQPQHF
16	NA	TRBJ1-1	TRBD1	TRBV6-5	TGTGCCAGCAGTTACTCCAAACGGACACCAGGGGGTGAAGCTTTCTTT	CASSYSKRTPGGEAFF
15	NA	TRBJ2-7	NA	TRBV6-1	TGTGCCAGCAGTGAATGGTCAGGAGAGGGCTACGAGCAGTACTTC	CASSEWSGEGYEQYF
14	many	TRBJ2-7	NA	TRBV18	TGTGCCAGCTCATCTGGTTCTGACACCTACGAGCAGTACTTC	CASSSGSDTYEQYF
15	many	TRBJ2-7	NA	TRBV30	TGTGCCTGGGCTACCGGGACCCCAAGCTCCTACGAGCAGTACTTC	CAWATGTPSSYEQYF
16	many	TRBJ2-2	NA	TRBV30	TGTGCCTGGAGGCCTCCCGGGGCCCCCGGCGCCGGGGAGCTGTTTTTT	CAWRPPGAPGAGELFF
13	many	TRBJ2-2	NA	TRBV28	TGTGCCAGCCTCGGACTCAACACCGGGGAGCTGTTTTTT	CASLGLNTGELFF
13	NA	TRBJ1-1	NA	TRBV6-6	TGTGCCATCAGTTACGGGGGGAGGTCTGAAGCTTTCTTT	CAISYGGRSEAFF
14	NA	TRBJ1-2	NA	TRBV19	TGTGCCAGTAGTATTGAGACAGGCGGGCATGGCTACACCTTC	CASSIETGGHGYTF
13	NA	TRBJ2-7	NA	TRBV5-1	TGCGCCAGCATCTTGTCTTGGGCGTACGAGCAGTACTTC	CASILSWAYEQYF
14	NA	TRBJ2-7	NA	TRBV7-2	TGTGCCAGCAGCCAAGGCGGGCCCAGATACGAGCAGTACTTC	CASSQGGPRYEQYF
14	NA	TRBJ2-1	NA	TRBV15	TGTGCCACCATCAGAGATCCAGGGTGGAATGAGCAGTTCTTC	CATIRDPGWNEQFF
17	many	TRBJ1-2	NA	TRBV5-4	TGTGCCAGCAGCTTTGGTCTTAGAGGGACAAGGAACCATGGCTACACCTTC	CASSFGLRGTRNHGYTF
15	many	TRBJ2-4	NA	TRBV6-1	TGTGCCAGCAGTGACCCCGTGCTAGCCAAAAACATTCAGTACTTC	CASSDPVLAKNIQYF
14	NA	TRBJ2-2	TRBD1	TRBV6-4	TGTGCCAGCAGTGACGACAGGGTGACCGGGGAGCTGTTTTTT	CASSDDRVTGELFF
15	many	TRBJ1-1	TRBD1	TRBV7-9	TGTGCCAGCAGCCCACGGGGACAGTTGAACACTGAAGCTTTCTTT	CASSPRGQLNTEAFF
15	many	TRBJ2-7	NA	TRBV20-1	TGCAGTGCTGTCGGCGGGGGCCAGCCCTCCTACGAGCAGTACTTC	CSAVGGGQPSYEQYF